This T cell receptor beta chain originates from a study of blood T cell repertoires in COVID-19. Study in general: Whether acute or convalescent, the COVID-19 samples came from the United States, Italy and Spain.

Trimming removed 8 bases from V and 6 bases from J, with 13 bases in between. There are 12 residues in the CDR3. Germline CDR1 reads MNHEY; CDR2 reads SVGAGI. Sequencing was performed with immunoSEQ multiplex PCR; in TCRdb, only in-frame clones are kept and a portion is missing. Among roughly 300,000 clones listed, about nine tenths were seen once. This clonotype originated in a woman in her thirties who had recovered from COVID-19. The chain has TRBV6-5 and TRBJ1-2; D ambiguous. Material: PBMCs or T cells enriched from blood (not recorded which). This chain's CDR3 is CASERGGDGYTF. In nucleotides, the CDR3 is TGTGCCAGCGAAAGAGGCGGGGATGGCTACACCTTC.